This T cell receptor beta chain emerged from a study of CD8+CD57+ T cells in acquired aplastic anemia (dated by TCRdb to the late 2010s). In terms of the full investigation: A mean of approximately 3 ug of DNA, ranging from about 0.2 to 27.4 ug, was extracted from sorted CD4+ and CD8+ cells. A CD8+CD57+ expansion meant a frequency higher than the mean frequency seen in healthy subjects.

On this clonotype itself: No antigen is known for it. Base-call qualities are not available, and no considerably larger clone is one nucleotide away.

What the study reported, not specific to this receptor: Roughly 30 CD8+ CDR3 sequences were found to be shared between patients and controls, but these sequences appeared to be highly expressed in patients and within the immunodominant clones of the patients. Patients and healthy controls showed no significant difference in CD8+ Simpson's diversity (P=0.060).

Profiling of TCR beta VDJ combinations and CDR3 sequences used genomic DNA as the template. An Illumina HiSeq 2000 was used for TCR repertoire sequencing. The authors' pipeline ran thus. TRBV/TRBJ rearrangement plots, CDR3 size and DJ length profiles, and Simpson's diversity index were used to assess repertoires. Whichever DNA sequence was most abundant in the deep sequencing data was defined as the immunodominant clone. CDR3 amino acid sequences were screened for sharing across subjects and were compared with published repertoires and the VDJdb database. TCRdb reprocessing: public reads trimmed at Q25 with fastp, clones called with MiXCR, in-frame beta chains kept. All rows with the same CDR3 protein become a single entry with the most common DNA and genes. TCRdb, rather than the study authors, made the V and J calls. This sample is represented by under 200,000 distinct CDR3 sequences; around 50% of them were singletons. The ten largest clones capture about 2.8% of the sample.

The patients picked for sequencing were ones in whom flow cytometry had shown an expansion of CD8+CD57+ cells. Severe acquired aplastic anemia was diagnosed in all patients according to International Study of Aplastic Anemia and Agranulocytosis and Camitta criteria. No patient had received any therapy when blood was sampled. In this study, sorted CD4+ and CD8+ T cells from the blood of healthy subjects and of severe aplastic anemia patients had their TCR repertoires deep-sequenced. Patients were enrolled in the USA under clinicaltrials.gov protocols 00001620, 01623167, 00001397, 00071045, 00081523 and 00961064. Ficoll-Paque density gradient centrifugation was used to isolate peripheral blood mononuclear cells. CD4+ and CD8+ T cells were sorted by FACS or magnetic beads before DNA extraction. Including cysteine and phenylalanine, the CDR3 has 14 amino acids. Left in the record is the CDR3 DNA by itself, 42 bases read in frame from the first base. Looking up the germline V gene yields CDR1 ENHRY and CDR2 SYGVKD. Relative to germline, V is missing 8 bases and J is missing 0 bases, with 1 base of the junction outside any gene match.

This receptor was identified in a human donor with aplastic anemia. The sample was sorted CD4+, CD8+, or CD8+CD57+ T cells (not recorded which) from PBMCs. The V and J segments used are TRBV10-3 and TRBJ1-6; 7 of the junction bases match TRBD1. The CDR3 sequence is CAIWTGSYNSPLHF. The nucleotide sequence is TGTGCCATCTGGACAGGCTCCTATAATTCACCCCTCCACTTT.